The subject of this entry is one TCR beta chain. The antigen remains unidentified. The record originates from a study of OX40 agonist ivuxolimab in advanced cancers. Regarding the study as a whole: Among T cells, CD8+ cells averaged more expanded clones than CD4+ cells.

Here immunoSEQ multiplex PCR was the method, and the copy in TCRdb shows in-frame clones only, minus some. The sample carries 6,500 to 8,000 clones, about 80% recorded once. The CDR3 totals 11 residues. CDR1 is SGHVS, CDR2 FNYEAQ, per germline. V was trimmed by 5 bases and J by 6 bases, leaving 7 bases between them. The source material was CD4+ or CD8+ T cells sorted from blood, sampled in a trial of the OX40 agonist ivuxolimab. This receptor was identified in an adult with an advanced solid tumor such as melanoma, head and neck, liver or kidney cancer. V and J are TRBV7-6 and TRBJ1-1, with no clear D. The CDR3 DNA sequence: TGTGCCAGCAGCCCCTTTTCTGAAGCTTTCTTT. It is translated as CASSPFSEAFF.